The 9 T cell receptor beta chains below were found in one sample sequenced in a study of PD-L1 blockade in urothelial cancer. Libraries were prepared by immunoSEQ multiplex PCR; TCRdb keeps only in-frame clonotypes and omits some of them. The sample has about 57,000 clones; around 83% are singletons. The specimen was PBMCs, collected around atezolizumab (anti-PD-L1) treatment. These receptors were taken from a middle-aged man with urothelial cancer.

This rearrangement joins TRBV6-5 to TRBJ2-5, with D possibly TRBD1 on 5 matching bases. V was trimmed by 0 bases and J by 9 bases, leaving 17 bases between them. Per germline, CDR1 MNHEY and CDR2 SVGAGI. CDR3 length equals 15 residues. CDR3 sequence (DNA): TGTGCCAGCAGTTACTCGAGGCGACAGCTCACCGCCCAGTACTTC. It encodes CASSYSRRQLTAQYF.

The chain employs TRBV5-5 and TRBJ2-7; the match to TRBD1 covers 7 bases. The germline CDR1 and CDR2 sequences are SGHKS and YYEKEE (reference sequence). This CDR3 comprises 15 residues. The V and J ends lost 0 bases and 3 bases, in that order; junction bases with no gene match: 6. CDR3 in amino acids: CASSLEQGNYYEQYF. In DNA form, the CDR3 reads TGTGCCAGCAGCTTGGAACAGGGGAACTACTACGAGCAGTACTTC.

The rearrangement joins TRBV21-1 to TRBJ1-4; the tabulated D call, TRBD1, remains unverified against the DNA. TRBV21-1 constitutes a pseudogene. The CDR3 has 17 amino acids. The CDR3 sequence: CASSLEQGKYCSEKLFF. CDR3 DNA sequence: TGTGCCAGCAGCCTCGAACAGGGTAAGTATTGCAGTGAAAAACTGTTTTTT.

This sequence joins TRBV15 and TRBJ1-6; TRBD1 matches at 7 bases. In germline, CDR1 is LNHNV, CDR2 YYDKDF (reference sequence). With 6 bases clipped from V and 7 bases from J, the junction kept 6 bases outside the gene matches. The CDR3 totals 14 residues. The CDR3 loop reads CATRRTGENSPLHF. For the CDR3, the DNA is TGTGCCACCAGAAGAACAGGGGAAAATTCACCCCTCCACTTT.

The rearrangement uses TRBV28 and TRBJ1-5; D may be TRBD1 (6 bases). CDR1 MDHEN and CDR2 SYDVKM come from the germline V gene. The CDR3 consists of 12 residues. V dropped 5 bases and J dropped 6 bases, with 8 bases sitting between them. In nucleotides, the CDR3 is TGTGCCAGCAGTCCAGGGGTTCAGCCCCAGCATTTT. Its protein product is CASSPGVQPQHF.

This clone was seen only once. V gene TRBV5-1 combines with J gene TRBJ2-1, with a weak D call TRBD1 (5 bases). This CDR3 comprises 15 residues. CDR1 is SGHRS, CDR2 YFSETQ, per germline. Trimming left V 0 bases short and J 2 bases short, with 9 bases between. This CDR3 reads CASSLGQGTYNEQFF. The CDR3 DNA reads TGCGCCAGCAGCTTGGGTCAGGGAACCTACAATGAGCAGTTCTTC.

The chain recombines TRBV18 with TRBJ2-6, with D possibly being TRBD2 (5 bases). Trimming cost V 0 bases and J 3 bases, with 9 bases left between them. This CDR3 contains 16 residues. The germline CDR1 and CDR2 sequences are KGHSH and LQKENI. In DNA form, the CDR3 reads TGTGCCAGCTCACCACCGATTGGGAGTGGGGCCAACGTCCTGACTTTC. Translation gives CASSPPIGSGANVLTF.

The gene calls are TRBV6-6 and TRBJ1-5, with TRBD1 as a possible D gene (6 bases). Trimming removed 2 bases from V and 3 bases from J, with 14 bases in between. The CDR3 spans 16 residues. The germline V gene has CDR1 MNHNY and CDR2 SVGAGI (reference sequence). CDR3 sequence (DNA): TGTGCCAGCAGTTACGCCATCGGGGGGCTCAATCAGCCCCAGCATTTT. As protein: CASSYAIGGLNQPQHF.

V gene TRBV28 combines with J gene TRBJ2-1; 11 bases match TRBD2. Germline CDR1 is MDHEN and CDR2 is SYDVKM. Germline trimming cut 4 bases from V and 4 bases from J; bases unmatched to any gene: 3. The length of the CDR3 is 15 residues. The CDR3 loop reads CASSWGTSGYNEQFF. CDR3 DNA sequence: TGTGCCAGCAGTTGGGGGACTAGCGGTTACAATGAGCAGTTCTTC.